These 23 T cell receptor beta chains were sequenced from one sample in a study of T cell responses to AZD1222 COVID-19 vaccine. Data came from immunoSEQ multiplex PCR; TCRdb stores just in-frame clones and leaves some out. There are 250,000 to 300,000 clones in the sample; approximately 94% occur only once, and around 0.5% lies in the top ten. The sample was peripheral blood, taken 28 days after the second AZD1222 dose. These receptors all come from an adult who received the AZD1222 COVID-19 vaccine.

J is TRBJ1-6 and V is TRBV21-1. TRBV21-1 is recorded as a pseudogene. This CDR3 spans 14 amino acids. In nucleotides, the CDR3 is TGTGCCAGCCCCACAGCCGGACGTAATTCACCCCTCCACTTT. Translated: CASPTAGRNSPLHF.

This sequence joins TRBV28 and TRBJ1-5; D possibly corresponds to TRBD1 (5 bases). The CDR3 is 18 amino acids. The V gene lost 4 bases and the J gene lost 0 bases, with 19 bases spanning the gap. In germline, CDR1 is MDHEN, CDR2 SYDVKM. CDR3 DNA sequence: TGTGCCAGCAGTTGGGGGTCAGGCGGGATTTATAGCAATCAGCCCCAGCATTTT. This encodes CASSWGSGGIYSNQPQHF.

This chain uses TRBV12-3 or TRBV12-4 with TRBJ2-3; tentatively, D is TRBD1 (6 bases). The CDR3 runs to 13 residues. Trimming pared 5 bases from V and 1 base from J, leaving 7 bases between. CDR3 sequence: CASSAGGTDTQYF. As DNA, the CDR3 is TGTGCCAGCAGTGCAGGGGGCACAGATACGCAGTATTTT.

The rearrangement links TRBV3-1 (or the pseudogene TRBV3-2) to TRBJ2-2; D not certain. Germline V gene sequence: CDR1 LGHDT, CDR2 YNNKEL (reference sequence). Trimming took 0 bases from V and 6 from J, leaving 8 bases between them. CDR3 length equals 14 residues. CDR3 loop: CASSQDPAPGELFF. CDR3 in DNA: TGTGCCAGCAGCCAAGATCCAGCGCCCGGGGAGCTGTTTTTT.

This chain uses TRBV7-2 with TRBJ2-7, with 7 positions matching TRBD1. V lost 5 bases to trimming and J lost 1 base; unmatched junction nucleotides: 11. Germline-derived CDR1 and CDR2 are SGHTA and FQGNSA. The CDR3 contains 16 residues. CDR3 coding DNA: TGTGCCAGCAGCCTACAGGGGATCCAGACTTCCTACGAGCAGTACTTC. Translation gives CASSLQGIQTSYEQYF.

The chain employs TRBV5-1 and TRBJ2-3; D possibly corresponds to TRBD2 (6 bases). Trimming took off 4 bases at V and 2 bases at J, with 23 bases between the two ends. CDR1 is SGHRS and CDR2 is YFSETQ in the germline V gene. The CDR3 has 18 amino acids. In DNA form, the CDR3 reads TGCGCCAGCAGCCCGACCCCCTCTACTAGCTTGAACACAGATACGCAGTATTTT. This gives the protein CASSPTPSTSLNTDTQYF. The full variable domain, in which reference TRBV5-1 and TRBJ2-3 provide the parts outside the CDR3, is KAGVTQTPRYLIKTRGQQVTLSCSPISGHRSVSWYQQTPGQGLQFLFEYFSETQRNKGNFPGRFSGRQFSNSRSEMNVSTLELGDSALYLCASSPTPSTSLNTDTQYFGPGTRLTVL.

CDR3 nucleotides: TGTGCCAGCAGTACTTTGGGCTACGAGCAGTACTTC. Protein: CASSTLGYEQYF. The chain joins TRBV2 to TRBJ2-7, with unresolved D. In germline, CDR1 is SNHLY, CDR2 FYNNEI. CDR3 length: 12 residues. The V end was cut by 5 bases, the J end by 3 bases, with 8 bases between.

The V call is TRBV30, the J call TRBJ1-5; unclear D gene. The CDR3 contains 16 residues. Germline V gene lookup returns CDR1 GTSNPN and CDR2 SVGIG (reference sequence). V was pared by 1 base and J by 1 base, with 14 bases between. CDR3 in DNA: TGTGCCTGGAGTGGGACGAGCAGGATCAGCAATCAGCCCCAGCATTTT. Translating it yields CAWSGTSRISNQPQHF.

V usage is TRBV27 and J usage is TRBJ2-1, with 9 bases lining up with TRBD2. CDR3 length equals 16 residues. Per germline, CDR1 MNHEY and CDR2 SMNVEV (reference sequence). The V gene end was trimmed by 6 bases and the J gene end by 0 bases; junction bases not matched to a gene: 6. CDR3 region: CASRTLSGSSYNEQFF. CDR3 coding DNA: TGTGCCAGCAGAACACTTAGCGGGAGCTCCTACAATGAGCAGTTCTTC.

This chain connects TRBV9 to TRBJ2-1, with TRBD2 matching over 9 bases. This CDR3 has 15 residues. V trimming: 0 bases; J trimming: 5 bases; junction bases outside the gene matches: 3. In germline, CDR1 is SGDLS, CDR2 YYNGEE. The CDR3 here is CASSVGLAENNEQFF. The DNA of the CDR3 is TGTGCCAGCAGCGTAGGACTAGCGGAGAACAATGAGCAGTTCTTC. The entire variable domain, with the rest obtained from reference TRBV9 and TRBJ2-1, is as follows: DSGVTQTPKHLITATGQRVTLRCSPRSGDLSVYWYQQSLDQGLQFLIQYYNGEERAKGNILERFSAQQFPDLHSELNLSSLELGDSALYFCASSVGLAENNEQFFGPGTRLTVL.

The CDR3 sequence: CASSQDISDRGPYGYTF. CDR3 nucleotide sequence: TGCGCCAGCAGCCAAGACATTTCGGACAGGGGTCCCTATGGCTACACCTTC. The rearrangement joins TRBV4-3 to TRBJ1-2, with 9 bases aligning to TRBD1. This CDR3 spans 17 amino acids. Germline V gives CDR1 LGHNA, CDR2 YSLEER. Trimming took 0 bases from V and 4 from J; bases not matched to a gene: 9.

The chain uses TRBV18 and TRBJ2-2; D remains unclear. V was trimmed by 5 bases and J by 4 bases, leaving 11 bases between them. Germline values: CDR1 KGHSH, CDR2 LQKENI. This CDR3 has 14 residues. The CDR3 spells CASSVLSITGELFF. The CDR3, as DNA: TGTGCCAGCTCAGTTCTCAGTATCACCGGGGAGCTGTTTTTT.

The chain is built from TRBV29-1 and TRBJ2-7; 10 bases fit TRBD2. The CDR3 loop spans 13 amino acids. After removal of 3 bases from V and 3 bases from J, the junction contained 2 bases not matched to a gene. Germline lookup yields CDR1 SQVTM and CDR2 ANQGSEA. CDR3 in DNA: TGCAGCGTTGACAGCGGGGGGGGCTACGAGCAGTACTTC. This sequence encodes CSVDSGGGYEQYF.

The rearrangement joins TRBV28 to TRBJ1-2; D is ambiguous. In germline, CDR1 is MDHEN, CDR2 SYDVKM. Trimming stripped 2 bases from V and 4 bases from J, with 5 bases between. The CDR3 spans 12 residues. CDR3 sequence reads: CASSLNRYGYTF. The CDR3 DNA is TGTGCCAGCAGTTTAAACCGCTATGGCTACACCTTC.

As for this clone: Other DNA sequences in the same sample also yield this CDR3. The chain is built from TRBV5-1 and TRBJ2-5; 7 bases agree with TRBD1. The CDR3 loop spans 14 amino acids. The J segment lost 3 bases and the V segment lost 7 bases, leaving 9 bases of the junction unmatched. Germline V lookup: CDR1 SGHRS, CDR2 YFSETQ. The CDR3 nucleotides read TGCGCCAGCGGTCAGGACAGGCAGAAAGAGACCCAGTACTTC. Amino acids: CASGQDRQKETQYF.

The V gene is TRBV2, the J gene TRBJ2-7; D call uncertain. Per germline, CDR1 SNHLY and CDR2 FYNNEI. V gave up 6 bases and J gave up 7 bases, with 13 bases separating them. This CDR3 contains 12 residues. The CDR3 DNA sequence: TGTGCCAGCAGCCTGGGCCGTGTGGAGCAGTACTTC. This sequence encodes CASSLGRVEQYF.

The chain joins TRBV7-9 to TRBJ1-3; TRBD1 is a possible D gene (5 bases). Trimming removed 4 bases from V and 1 base from J, with 8 bases in between. The CDR3 totals 14 residues. Germline CDR1 is SEHNR and CDR2 is FQNEAQ (reference sequence). The CDR3 spells CASSSTESGNTIYF. The CDR3 nucleotides read TGTGCCAGCAGCTCGACAGAATCTGGAAACACCATATATTTT.

The J gene is TRBJ1-5, the V gene TRBV21-1. TRBV21-1 is flagged as a pseudogene. The CDR3 is 19 amino acids. The CDR3 sequence is CASSKPRFLGGYSNQPQHF. The CDR3 DNA is TGTGCCAGCAGCAAACCCCGGTTTCTTGGGGGGTATAGCAATCAGCCCCAGCATTTT.

CDR3 sequence (DNA): TGTGCCAGCAGGGGCTTGAACTACGAGCAGTACTTC. This encodes CASRGLNYEQYF. V and J are TRBV28 and TRBJ2-7, with D unclear. V lost 6 bases and J 3 bases, leaving 9 bases between the germline ends. The CDR3 contains 12 residues. Germline V gene lookup returns CDR1 MDHEN and CDR2 SYDVKM.

The V gene is TRBV3-1 (or the pseudogene TRBV3-2), the J gene TRBJ1-4, with 8 bases identical to TRBD1. Germline CDR1 and CDR2: LGHDT and YNNKEL (reference sequence). The V gene end was trimmed by 4 bases and the J gene end by 3 bases; junction bases not matched to a gene: 10. The CDR3 runs to 17 residues. The CDR3 sequence is CASSPFQGAGANEKLFF. The CDR3 DNA follows: TGTGCCAGCAGCCCCTTCCAGGGGGCAGGGGCTAATGAAAAACTGTTTTTT.

The chain has TRBV18 and TRBJ1-1; possible D gene TRBD1, 5 bases. This CDR3 has 15 amino acids. Trimming pared 2 bases from V and 0 bases from J, leaving 10 bases between. CDR1 is KGHSH and CDR2 is LQKENI in the germline V gene. CDR3 sequence (DNA): TGTGCCAGCTCACCAAGGGGCGGGATGAACACTGAAGCTTTCTTT. This gives the protein CASSPRGGMNTEAFF.

The gene calls are TRBV4-2 and TRBJ2-2; TRBD2 agrees at 9 bases. Unmatched junction bases numbered 9, after V lost 4 bases and J lost 6 bases. CDR3 length: 16 amino acids. Germline-derived CDR1 and CDR2 are LGHNA and YNFKEQ. The CDR3: CASSRLSGTSPGELFF. The CDR3 DNA reads as TGTGCCAGCAGCCGACTCTCCGGGACTAGCCCCGGGGAGCTGTTTTTT.

The rearrangement joins TRBV15 to TRBJ2-5, with TRBD2 as a possible D gene (6 bases). This CDR3 has 15 residues. V dropped 1 base and J dropped 5 bases, with 14 bases sitting between them. Germline V lookup: CDR1 LNHNV, CDR2 YYDKDF (reference sequence). For the CDR3, the DNA is TGTGCCACCAGCAGAGTGCGGGATAGAGATGAGACCCAGTACTTC. It is translated as CATSRVRDRDETQYF.